This TCR beta chain was sequenced in a study of cytomegalovirus exposure and HLA in healthy donors. Amplification used 60 Vbeta primers and 13 Jbeta primers. Only in-frame clones appear in the TCRdb table, and some are missing; sequencing was by immunoSEQ multiplex PCR. The table lists fewer than 250,000 clones, over 80% of them singletons. CDR3 size: 15 residues. Germline V CDR1 and CDR2: MNHEY, SVGAGI. Deletions cut 5 bases from V and 4 bases from J, with 17 bases between. The clonotype originates from a woman in her forties or fifties in good health and CMV-seropositive. The chain couples TRBV6-5 to TRBJ1-2, with a possible D match to TRBD1 (5 bases). Sequencing used PBMCs. DNA of the CDR3: TGTGCCAGCAGTCCCGGACATGCCAACCGCTATGGCTACACCTTC. The encoded protein is CASSPGHANRYGYTF.